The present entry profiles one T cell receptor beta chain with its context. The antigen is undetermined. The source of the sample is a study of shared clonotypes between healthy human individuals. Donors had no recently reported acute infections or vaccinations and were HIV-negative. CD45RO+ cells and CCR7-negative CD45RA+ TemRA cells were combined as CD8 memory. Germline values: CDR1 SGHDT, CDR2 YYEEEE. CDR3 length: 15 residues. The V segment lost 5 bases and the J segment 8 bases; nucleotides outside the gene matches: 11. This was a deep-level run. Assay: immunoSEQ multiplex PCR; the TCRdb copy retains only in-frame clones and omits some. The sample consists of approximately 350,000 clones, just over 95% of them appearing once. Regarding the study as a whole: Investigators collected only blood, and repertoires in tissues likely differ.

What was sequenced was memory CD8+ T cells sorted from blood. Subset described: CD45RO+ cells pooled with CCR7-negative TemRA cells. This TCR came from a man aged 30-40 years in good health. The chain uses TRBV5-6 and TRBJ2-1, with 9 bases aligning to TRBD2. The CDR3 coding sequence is TGTGCCAGCAGTCAGTATAGCGGGAGCAGCCATGAGCAGTTCTTC. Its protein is CASSQYSGSSHEQFF.